This paragraph covers one T cell receptor beta chain sequence. No cognate antigen has been identified for it. Base qualities are not provided; no much larger clone lies one nucleotide away. The donors belonged to the validation cohort of roughly 120 subjects, which was separate from the 666-subject first cohort. Library preparation was by the immunoSEQ multiplex PCR assay. The published analysis was carried out like this. A statistical classification framework was built to diagnose cytomegalovirus status from the catalog of TCR beta chain sequences. In TCRdb, the immuneACCESS table is reduced to in-frame sequences with V and J assigned. These tables do not hold every clone; where another copy was compared, an unresolved V gene accounts for under half, and the others remain unexplained. The V and J calls and clone size are taken from that table; D and trimming were inferred from the DNA. The sample has around 240,000 clones on record, almost 90% of them singletons. The biggest ten clones account for more than 0.35% of the sample.

From cysteine to phenylalanine, the CDR3 is 17 amino acids long. The retained sequence is limited to the CDR3, 51 bases, with the frame set at the first base. V is pruned by 5 bases and J by 0 bases, leaving 9 bases of the junction without a gene match. The germline V gene (reference sequence) supplies CDR1 SEHNR and CDR2 FQNEAQ. This sample stems from a study of cytomegalovirus exposure and HLA in healthy donors (dated by TCRdb to 2016 to 2017). Regarding the study in general: A later analysis indicated that the 120 or so validation repertoires were generated on the platform also employed for the 720 or so repertoires of the first cohort. The study aimed to test whether signatures of past pathogen exposure could be identified by cataloging public T cell receptors. Besides the first cohort of hundreds of subjects, a separate validation cohort made up of about 120 different subjects was used. To predict cytomegalovirus infection status, the study brought together high-throughput TCR immunosequencing, statistical association of individual TCRs with disease status, and machine learning.

Summary of the overall study and its limitations: A later analysis had no HLA typing for the validation cohort, so co-occurrence there was scored across all 120 repertoires. A later analysis found that TCRs clustered in the first cohort also tended to co-occur in the 95 to 150 validation repertoires, with 94% of cluster scores above 0. In vitro tests confirmed that a few of the cytomegalovirus-associated TCR beta chains recognize cytomegalovirus antigens. The study gave a list of 150 to 200 TCR beta chains associated with cytomegalovirus. Across donors, most TCR sequences were observed very rarely, whereas some public TCRs were present in many individuals. The authors suggested that the approach could potentially be generalized to other disease states and immunological phenotypes. Cytomegalovirus status was reported to be diagnosed by the classifier with high specificity and sensitivity in both the original and validation cohorts.

This TCR derives from a woman in her late teens or twenties in good health and CMV-seronegative. Recombination joined TRBV7-9 with TRBJ1-5, with 8 middle bases fitting TRBD1. The source material was PBMCs. The CDR3 has the sequence CASSQGTGIYSNQPQHF. The DNA reads as follows: TGTGCCAGCAGCCAAGGGACAGGCATCTATAGCAATCAGCCCCAGCATTTT.